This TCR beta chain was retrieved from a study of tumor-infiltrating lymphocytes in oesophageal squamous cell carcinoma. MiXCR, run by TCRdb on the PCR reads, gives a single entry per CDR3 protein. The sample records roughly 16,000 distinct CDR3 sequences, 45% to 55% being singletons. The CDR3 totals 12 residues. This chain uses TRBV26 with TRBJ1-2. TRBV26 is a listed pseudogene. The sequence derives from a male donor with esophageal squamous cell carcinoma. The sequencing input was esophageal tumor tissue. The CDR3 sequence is CASSLIGYGYTF. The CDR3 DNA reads TGTGCCAGCAGTCTCATCGGGTATGGCTACACCTTC.